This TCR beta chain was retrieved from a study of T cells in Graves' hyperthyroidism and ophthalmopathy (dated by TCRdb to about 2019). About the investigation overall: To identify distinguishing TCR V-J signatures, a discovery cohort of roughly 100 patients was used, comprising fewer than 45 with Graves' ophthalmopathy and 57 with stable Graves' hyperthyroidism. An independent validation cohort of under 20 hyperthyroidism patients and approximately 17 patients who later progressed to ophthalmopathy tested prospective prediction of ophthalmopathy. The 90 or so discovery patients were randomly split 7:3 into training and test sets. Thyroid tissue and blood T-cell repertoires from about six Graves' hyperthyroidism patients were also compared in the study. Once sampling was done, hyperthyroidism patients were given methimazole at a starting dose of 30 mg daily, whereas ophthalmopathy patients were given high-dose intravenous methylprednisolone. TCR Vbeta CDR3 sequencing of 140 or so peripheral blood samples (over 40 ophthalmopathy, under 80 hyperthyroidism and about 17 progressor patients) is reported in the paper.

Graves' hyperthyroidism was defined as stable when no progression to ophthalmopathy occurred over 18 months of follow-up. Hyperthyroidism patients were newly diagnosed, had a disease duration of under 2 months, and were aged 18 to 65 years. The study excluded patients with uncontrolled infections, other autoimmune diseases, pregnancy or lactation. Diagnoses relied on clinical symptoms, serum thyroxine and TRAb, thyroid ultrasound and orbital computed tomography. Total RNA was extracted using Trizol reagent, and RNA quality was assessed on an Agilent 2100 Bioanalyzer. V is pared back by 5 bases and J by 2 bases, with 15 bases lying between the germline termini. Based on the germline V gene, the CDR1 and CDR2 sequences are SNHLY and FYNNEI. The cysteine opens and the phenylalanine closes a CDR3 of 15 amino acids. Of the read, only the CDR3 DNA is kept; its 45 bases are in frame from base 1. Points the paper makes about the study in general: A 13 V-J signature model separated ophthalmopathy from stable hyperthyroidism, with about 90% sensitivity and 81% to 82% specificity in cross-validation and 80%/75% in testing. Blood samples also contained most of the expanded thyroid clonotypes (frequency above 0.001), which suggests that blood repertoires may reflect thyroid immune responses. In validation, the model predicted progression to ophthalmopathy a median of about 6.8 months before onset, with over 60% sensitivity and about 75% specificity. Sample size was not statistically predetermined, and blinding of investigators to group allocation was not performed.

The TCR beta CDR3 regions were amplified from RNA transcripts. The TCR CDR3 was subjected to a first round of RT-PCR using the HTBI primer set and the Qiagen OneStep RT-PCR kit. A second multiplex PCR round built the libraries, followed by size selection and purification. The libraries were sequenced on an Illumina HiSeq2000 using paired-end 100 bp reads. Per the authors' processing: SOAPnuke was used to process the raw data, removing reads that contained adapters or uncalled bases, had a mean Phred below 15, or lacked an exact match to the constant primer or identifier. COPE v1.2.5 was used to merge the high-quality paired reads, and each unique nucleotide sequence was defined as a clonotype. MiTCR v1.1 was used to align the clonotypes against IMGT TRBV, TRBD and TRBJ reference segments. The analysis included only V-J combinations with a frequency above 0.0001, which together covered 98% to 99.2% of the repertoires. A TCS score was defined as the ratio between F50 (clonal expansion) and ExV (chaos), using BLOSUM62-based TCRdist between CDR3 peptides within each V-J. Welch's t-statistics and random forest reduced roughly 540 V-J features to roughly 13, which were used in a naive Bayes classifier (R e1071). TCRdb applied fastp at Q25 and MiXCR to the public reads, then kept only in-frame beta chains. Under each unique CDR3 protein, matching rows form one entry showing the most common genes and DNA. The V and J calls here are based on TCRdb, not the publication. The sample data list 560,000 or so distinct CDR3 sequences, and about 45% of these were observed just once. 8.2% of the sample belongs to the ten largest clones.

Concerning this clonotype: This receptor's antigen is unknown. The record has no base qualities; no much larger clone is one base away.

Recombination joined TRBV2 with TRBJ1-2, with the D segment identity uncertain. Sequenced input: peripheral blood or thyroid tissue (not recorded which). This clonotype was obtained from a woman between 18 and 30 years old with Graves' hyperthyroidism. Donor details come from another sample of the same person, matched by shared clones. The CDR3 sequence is CASSFIEVMNYGYTF. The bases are TGTGCCAGCAGTTTTATAGAGGTTATGAACTATGGCTACACCTTC.